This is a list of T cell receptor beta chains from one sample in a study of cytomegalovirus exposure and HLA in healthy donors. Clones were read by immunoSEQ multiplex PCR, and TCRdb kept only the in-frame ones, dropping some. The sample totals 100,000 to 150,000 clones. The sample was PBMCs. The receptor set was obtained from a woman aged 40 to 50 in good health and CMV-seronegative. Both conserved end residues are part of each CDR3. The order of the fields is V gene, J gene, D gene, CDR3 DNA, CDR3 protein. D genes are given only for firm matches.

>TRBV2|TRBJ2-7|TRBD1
TGTGCCAGCCAACCCCCAGGGGGTGGCTACGAGCAGTACTTC
CASQPPGGGYEQYF
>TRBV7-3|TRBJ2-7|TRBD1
TGTGCCAGACCCTCGGGACAGACATCCTACGAGCAGTACTTC
CARPSGQTSYEQYF
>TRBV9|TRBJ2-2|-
TGTGCCAGCAGCCCAACTAATACCGGGGAGCTGTTTTTT
CASSPTNTGELFF
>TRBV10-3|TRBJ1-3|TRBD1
TGTGCCATCAGTGCTGACAGGGGGCTTGGAAACACCATATATTTT
CAISADRGLGNTIYF
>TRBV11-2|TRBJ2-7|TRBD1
TGTGCCAGCAGGAACGGGGGGACAGGGAGGAGGTGGTACGAGCAGTACTTC
CASRNGGTGRRWYEQYF
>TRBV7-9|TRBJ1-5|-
TGTGCCAGCAGCAAGGGACTTGGCAATCAGCCCCAGCATTTT
CASSKGLGNQPQHF
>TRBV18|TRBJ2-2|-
TGTGCCAGCTCTCAGGACAGAGTGGCCACCGGGGAGCTGTTTTTT
CASSQDRVATGELFF
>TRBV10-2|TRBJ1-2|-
TGCGCCAGCAGTGAGGGAGACTATGGCTACACCTTC
CASSEGDYGYTF
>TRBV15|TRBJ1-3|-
TGTGCCACCAGCAGAGATCGGAAGGGGGCTGGAAACACCATATATTTT
CATSRDRKGAGNTIYF
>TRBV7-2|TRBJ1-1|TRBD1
TGTGCCAGCAGGCTAGGGGGCGCCTTCACTGAAGCTTTCTTT
CASRLGGAFTEAFF
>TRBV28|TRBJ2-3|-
TGTGCCAGCAGCTTAGGAGGGTCTAGCACAGATACGCAGTATTTT
CASSLGGSSTDTQYF
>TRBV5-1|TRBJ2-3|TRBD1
TGCGCCAGCAGCCCGGAGTGGACAGGGGTCCCAGATACGCAGTATTTT
CASSPEWTGVPDTQYF
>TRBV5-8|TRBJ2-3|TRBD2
TGTGCCAGCAGCTTCCTTTCTAGCGGGGGGCCATCCACAGATACGCAGTATTTT
CASSFLSSGGPSTDTQYF